The present TCR beta chain was sequenced within a study of radiotherapy plus CTLA-4 blockade in lung cancer. The wider study: There were objective responses in 18% of patients, and roughly 32% had disease control. Points from the study as a whole: In blood, TCR clones derived from the tumor expanded after radiotherapy plus ipilimumab. Early blood T cell clone changes and increased post-radiation serum interferon-beta were reportedly the strongest response predictors.

Sequencing was performed with immunoSEQ multiplex PCR; in TCRdb, only in-frame clones are kept and a portion is missing. Among 86,000 or so clones listed, under 80% were seen once. V was clipped by 5 bases and J by 8 bases; unmatched bases: 5. Germline V gene sequence: CDR1 MNHNS, CDR2 SASEGT. The CDR3 contains 13 residues. This clone was seen only once. Antigen: not known. V is TRBV6-1 and J is TRBJ2-1; the match to TRBD2 covers 8 bases. The TCR originated in a human donor with non-small cell lung cancer who had a partial response to radiotherapy plus ipilimumab. Some clones in this sample may be carry-over from other donors' samples. The input for sequencing was peripheral blood, taken from a patient treated with radiotherapy plus ipilimumab. For the CDR3, the DNA is TGTGCCAGCAGTACTAGCGGAAGCTATGAGCAGTTCTTC. It is translated as CASSTSGSYEQFF.